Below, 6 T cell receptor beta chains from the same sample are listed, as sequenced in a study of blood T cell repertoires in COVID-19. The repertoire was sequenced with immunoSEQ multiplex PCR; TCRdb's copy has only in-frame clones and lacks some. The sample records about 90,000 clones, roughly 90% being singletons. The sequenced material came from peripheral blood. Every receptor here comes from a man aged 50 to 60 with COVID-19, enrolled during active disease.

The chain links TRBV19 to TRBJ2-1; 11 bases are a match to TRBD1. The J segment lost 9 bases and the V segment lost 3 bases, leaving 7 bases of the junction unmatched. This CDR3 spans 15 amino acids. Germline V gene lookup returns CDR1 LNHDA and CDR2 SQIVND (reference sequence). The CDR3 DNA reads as TGTGCCAGTAGTATTCAGGACAGGGGGCTCGGTGAGCAGTTCTTC. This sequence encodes CASSIQDRGLGEQFF.

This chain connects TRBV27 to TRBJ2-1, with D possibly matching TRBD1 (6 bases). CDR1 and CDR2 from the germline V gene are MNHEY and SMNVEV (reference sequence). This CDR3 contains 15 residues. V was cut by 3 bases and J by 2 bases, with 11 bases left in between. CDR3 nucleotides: TGTGCCAGCAGTTTGACAGGAAACCCCTACAATGAGCAGTTCTTC. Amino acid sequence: CASSLTGNPYNEQFF.

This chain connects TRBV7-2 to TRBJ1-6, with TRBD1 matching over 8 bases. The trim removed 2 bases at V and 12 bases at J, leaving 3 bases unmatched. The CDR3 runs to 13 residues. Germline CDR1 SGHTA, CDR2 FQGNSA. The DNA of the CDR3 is TGTGCCAGCAGCTTACCGACAGGGGAACCCCTCCACTTT. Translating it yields CASSLPTGEPLHF.

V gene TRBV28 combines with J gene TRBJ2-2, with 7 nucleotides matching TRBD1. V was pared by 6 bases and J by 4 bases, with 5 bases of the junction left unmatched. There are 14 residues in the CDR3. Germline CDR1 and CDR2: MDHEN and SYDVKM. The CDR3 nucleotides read TGTGCCAGCAGGACCTCAGGGGGCACCGGGGAGCTGTTTTTT. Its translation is CASRTSGGTGELFF. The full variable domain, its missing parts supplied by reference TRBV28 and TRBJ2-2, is DVKVTQSSRYLVKRTGEKVFLECVQDMDHENMFWYRQDPGLGLRLIYFSYDVKMKEKGDIPEGYSVSREKKERFSLILESASTNQTSMYLCASRTSGGTGELFFGEGSRLTVL.

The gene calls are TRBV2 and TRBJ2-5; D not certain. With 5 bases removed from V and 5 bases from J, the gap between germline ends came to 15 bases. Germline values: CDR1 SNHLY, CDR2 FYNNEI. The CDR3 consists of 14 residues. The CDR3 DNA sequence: TGTGCCAGCAGTACTGCACAGATGAAGGAGACCCAGTACTTC. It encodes CASSTAQMKETQYF.

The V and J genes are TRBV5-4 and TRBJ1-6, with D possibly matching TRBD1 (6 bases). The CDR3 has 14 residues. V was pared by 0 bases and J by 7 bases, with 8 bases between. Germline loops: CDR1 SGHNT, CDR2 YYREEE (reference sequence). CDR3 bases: TGTGCCAGCAGCTTGGCAGGGGCAAATTCACCCCTCCACTTT. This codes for CASSLAGANSPLHF.